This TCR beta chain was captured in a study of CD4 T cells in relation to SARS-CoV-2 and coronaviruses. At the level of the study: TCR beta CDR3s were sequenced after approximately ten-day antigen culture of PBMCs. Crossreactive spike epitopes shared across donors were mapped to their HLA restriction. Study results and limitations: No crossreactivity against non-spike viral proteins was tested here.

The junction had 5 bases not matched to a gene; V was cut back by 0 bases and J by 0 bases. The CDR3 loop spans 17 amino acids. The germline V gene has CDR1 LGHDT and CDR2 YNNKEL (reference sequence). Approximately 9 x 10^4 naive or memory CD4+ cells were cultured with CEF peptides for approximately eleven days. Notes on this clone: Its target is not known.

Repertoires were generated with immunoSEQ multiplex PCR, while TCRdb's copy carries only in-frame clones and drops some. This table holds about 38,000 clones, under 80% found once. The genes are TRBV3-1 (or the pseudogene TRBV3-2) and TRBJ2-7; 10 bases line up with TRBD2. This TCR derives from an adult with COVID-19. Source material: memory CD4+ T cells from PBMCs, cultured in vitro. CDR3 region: CASSQEAGTSDSYEQYF. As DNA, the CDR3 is TGTGCCAGCAGCCAAGAAGCTGGGACTAGCGACTCCTACGAGCAGTACTTC.